This record covers a single T cell receptor beta chain. Assay: immunoSEQ multiplex PCR; the TCRdb copy retains only in-frame clones and omits some. The table lists 250,000 to 350,000 clones, around nine tenths of them singletons. Germline values: CDR1 KGHDR, CDR2 SFDVKD. After removal of 3 bases from V and 4 bases from J, the junction contained 6 bases not matched to a gene. The CDR3 covers 16 residues. The sample comes from a study of blood T cell repertoires in COVID-19. Sequenced input: PBMCs or T cells enriched from blood (not recorded which). The V gene is TRBV24-1, the J gene TRBJ2-3; 10 bases are shared with TRBD1. This TCR was sampled from a man aged 60 to 75 who had recovered from COVID-19. This CDR3 reads CATSDRDRGSSDTQYF. In DNA form, the CDR3 reads TGTGCCACCAGTGATAGGGACAGGGGCAGCTCAGATACGCAGTATTTT.